These T cell receptor beta chains were read from a single sample in a study of cytomegalovirus exposure and HLA in healthy donors. The data were produced by immunoSEQ multiplex PCR, yet TCRdb's version contains in-frame clones alone and is incomplete. This repertoire shows about 200,000 clones, roughly 83% found once; its top ten account for 5.5% to 7%. The specimen sequenced was PBMCs. The receptor source for this set is a young woman in good health and CMV-seronegative. Both conserved end residues are trimmed from each CDR3. The order of the fields is V gene, D gene, J gene, CDR3 protein. D genes are given only for firm matches.

TRBV7-7	.	TRBJ2-1	ASSLDAGNNEQF
TRBV30	.	TRBJ2-7	AWSAQGRGEQY
TRBV6-5	TRBD2	TRBJ2-7	ASSYGVAGTSYEQY
TRBV25-1	.	TRBJ1-3	ASDPGNTIY
TRBV6-1	TRBD2	TRBJ2-5	ASRGGLAVQETQY
TRBV9	.	TRBJ2-1	ASGGGGSYNEQF
TRBV30	.	TRBJ2-7	AWRTTAELAYEQY
TRBV7-8	.	TRBJ2-5	ASSFNRETQY
TRBV6-5	.	TRBJ1-2	ATRDYGYT
TRBV29-1	.	TRBJ2-1	SVEDQPYNEQF
TRBV30	TRBD1	TRBJ2-2	AWSVPRTGVTGELF
TRBV5-4	TRBD1	TRBJ1-5	ASSRRDRYSNQPQH
TRBV30	.	TRBJ1-1	AWSVKGSSTEAF
TRBV11-2	TRBD1	TRBJ1-2	ASSLDGGQGLYGYT
TRBV5-6	TRBD2	TRBJ2-1	ASSSGLAINSYNEQF
TRBV5-1	TRBD1	TRBJ1-3	ASSLWTGLSGNTIY
TRBV9	TRBD1	TRBJ1-4	ASSPQAGTENEKLF
TRBV30	.	TRBJ2-7	AWSKGRNEQY
TRBV7-3	TRBD2	TRBJ2-7	ASSSQDLAGASGEQY
TRBV7-3	.	TRBJ2-7	ASSLTPGERYEQY
TRBV2	.	TRBJ2-6	ASSAVSGANVLT
TRBV30	.	TRBJ2-1	ASALYNEQF
TRBV5-6	.	TRBJ2-3	ASSFEDTQY
TRBV27	TRBD1	TRBJ1-5	ASSLGQGASSNQPQH
TRBV5-1	.	TRBJ1-1	ASSLRSMDTEAF
TRBV5-6	TRBD2	TRBJ2-5	ASSLGGLAGVEETQY
TRBV25-1	TRBD2	TRBJ2-3	ASSDSGRTDTQY
TRBV18	TRBD1	TRBJ2-7	ASSPPGTGVSEQY
TRBV9	TRBD2	TRBJ2-7	ASSVTSESSYEQY
TRBV5-1	.	TRBJ2-1	ASSLEGSDNEQF
TRBV19	.	TRBJ1-3	ASSSALFSGNTIY
TRBV9	TRBD1	TRBJ2-2	ASSVGTGVGELF
TRBV5-6	.	TRBJ1-2	ASSSDINGYT
TRBV6-6	.	TRBJ2-1	ASSRMGPEGEQF
TRBV30	.	TRBJ2-7	AWGAGQPYEQY
TRBV2	.	TRBJ1-4	ASSPDTSTNEKLF
TRBV6-5	.	TRBJ2-2	ASSPGSNTGELF
TRBV30	TRBD1	TRBJ1-5	AWDRGDQPQH
TRBV6-6	.	TRBJ1-2	ASSSAGRSYGYT
TRBV6-6	TRBD1	TRBJ1-1	ASNPDRASEAF
TRBV19	TRBD2	TRBJ2-5	ASSPLAEAQETQY
TRBV5-1	.	TRBJ2-5	ASSLGEETQY
TRBV5-6	TRBD1	TRBJ2-1	ASSYPTGGSYNEQF
TRBV27	.	TRBJ1-5	ASSSGRTRAAPQH
TRBV6-6	.	TRBJ1-2	ASSYRGASGNYGYT
TRBV2	.	TRBJ1-3	ASSGYSGNTIY
TRBV4-1	TRBD2	TRBJ2-1	ASSQHNSGPEQF
TRBV11-3	.	TRBJ2-1	ASSLGLTVYNEQF
TRBV27	TRBD2	TRBJ2-1	ASSPATGGTYNEQF